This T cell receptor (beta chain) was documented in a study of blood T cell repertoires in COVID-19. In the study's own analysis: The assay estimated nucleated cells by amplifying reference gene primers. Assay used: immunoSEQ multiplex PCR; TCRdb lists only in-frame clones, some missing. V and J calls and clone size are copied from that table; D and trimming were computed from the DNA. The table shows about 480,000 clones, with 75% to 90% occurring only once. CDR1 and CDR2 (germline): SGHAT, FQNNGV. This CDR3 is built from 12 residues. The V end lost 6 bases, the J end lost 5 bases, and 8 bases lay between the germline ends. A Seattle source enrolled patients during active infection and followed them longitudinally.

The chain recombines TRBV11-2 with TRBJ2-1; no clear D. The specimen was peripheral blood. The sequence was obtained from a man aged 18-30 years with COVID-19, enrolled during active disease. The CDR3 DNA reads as TGTGCCAGCAGGGCAACAGACAATGAGCAGTTCTTC. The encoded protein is CASRATDNEQFF. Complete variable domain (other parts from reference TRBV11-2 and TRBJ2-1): EAGVAQSPRYKIIEKRQSVAFWCNPISGHATLYWYQQILGQGPKLLIQFQNNGVVDDSQLPKDRFSAERLKGVDSTLKIQPAKLEDSAVYLCASRATDNEQFFGPGTRLTVL.